This T cell receptor (beta chain) is drawn from a study of cytomegalovirus exposure and HLA in healthy donors. Vbeta (60) and Jbeta (13) primers were used in the PCR. Data came from immunoSEQ multiplex PCR; TCRdb stores just in-frame clones and leaves some out. The repertoire has around 100,000 clones, roughly 79% of them found once; the top ten carry less than 5%. The V gene's germline CDR1 is SGHRS and CDR2 YFSETQ. V was trimmed by 0 bases and J by 4 bases, leaving 16 bases between them. The CDR3 extends over 16 amino acids. This chain connects TRBV5-1 to TRBJ2-5; perhaps TRBD1 as D (5 bases). The sequenced sample was PBMCs. This TCR was sampled from a man aged 45-65 years in good health and CMV-seropositive. CDR3 in amino acids: CASSLGAGWSGETQYF. The CDR3 DNA reads TGCGCCAGCAGCTTGGGGGCAGGGTGGTCGGGAGAGACCCAGTACTTC.